This T cell receptor beta chain appears in the sequencing data of a study of cytomegalovirus exposure and HLA in healthy donors. General observations from the study: Later, TCR association rates were found to vary by HLA locus, highest for DRB1 and lowest for HLA-C. The listing of 150 to 200 TCR beta chains classed them as cytomegalovirus-associated. Earlier analysis looked at TCR beta V segments, and most were productive about 90% or about 30% of the time.

For this clone: Its target is not known.

The study ran its PCR with 60 Vbeta and 13 Jbeta primers. Clones were sequenced by immunoSEQ multiplex PCR, and TCRdb holds only the in-frame ones, with some missing. The table includes some 200,000 clones, about 80% detected once. CDR1 is SQVTM and CDR2 is ANQGSEA in the germline V gene. This CDR3 is built from 12 residues. J was trimmed by 3 bases and V by 5 bases; bases with no gene match: 3. The material sequenced was PBMCs. This clonotype was sampled from a girl aged 5-17 years in good health and CMV-seronegative. The rearrangement uses TRBV29-1 and TRBJ1-2; the match to TRBD1 covers 7 bases. CDR3: CSVYGTDYGYTF. The CDR3 DNA sequence: TGCAGCGTTTACGGGACAGACTATGGCTACACCTTC. The entire variable domain, with the rest obtained from reference TRBV29-1 and TRBJ1-2, is as follows: SAVISQKPSRDICQRGTSLTIQCQVDSQVTMMFWYRQQPGQSLTLIATANQGSEATYESGFVIDKFPISRPNLTFSTLTVSNMSPEDSSIYLCSVYGTDYGYTFGSGTRLTVV.